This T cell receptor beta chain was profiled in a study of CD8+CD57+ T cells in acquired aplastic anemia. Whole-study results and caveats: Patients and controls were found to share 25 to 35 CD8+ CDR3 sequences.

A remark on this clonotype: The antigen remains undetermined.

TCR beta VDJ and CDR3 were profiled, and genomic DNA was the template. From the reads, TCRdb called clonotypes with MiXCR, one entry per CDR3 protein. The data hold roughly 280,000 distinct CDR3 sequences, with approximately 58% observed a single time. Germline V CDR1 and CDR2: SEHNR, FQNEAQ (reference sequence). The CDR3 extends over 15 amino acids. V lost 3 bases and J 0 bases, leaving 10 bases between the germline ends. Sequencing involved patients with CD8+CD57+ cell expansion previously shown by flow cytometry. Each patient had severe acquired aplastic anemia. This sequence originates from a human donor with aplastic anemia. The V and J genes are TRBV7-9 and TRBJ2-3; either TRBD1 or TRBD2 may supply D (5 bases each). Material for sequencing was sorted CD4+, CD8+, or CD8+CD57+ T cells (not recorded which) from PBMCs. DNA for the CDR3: TGTGCCAGCAGCTTGGGACGACTTAGCACAGATACGCAGTATTTT. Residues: CASSLGRLSTDTQYF. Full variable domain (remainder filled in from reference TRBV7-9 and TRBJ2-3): DTGVSQNPRHKITKRGQNVTFRCDPISEHNRLYWYRQTLGQGPEFLTYFQNEAQLEKSRLLSDRFSAERPKGSFSTLEIQRTEQGDSAMYLCASSLGRLSTDTQYFGPGTRLTVL.